This is a list of T cell receptor beta chains from one sample in a study of T cell responses to AZD1222 COVID-19 vaccine. Sequencing was performed with immunoSEQ multiplex PCR; in TCRdb, only in-frame clones are kept and a portion is missing. The data hold 180,000 or so clones, with 93% observed a single time. The sequences come from peripheral blood, collected on day 0 of AZD1222 vaccination. The origin of the receptors is an adult in good health. Each CDR3 is given with its conserved first and last residue. A D gene is named only where the DNA matches it firmly. Rows may omit the clone size; those that give it use once, few, many or a size class.

clone_size	d_call	v_call	j_call	cdr3_aa	cdr3_nt
-	-	TRBV5-4	TRBJ1-4	CASSPGEPSNEKLFF	TGTGCCAGCAGCCCCGGTGAACCGAGTAATGAAAAACTGTTTTTT
-	TRBD1	TRBV28	TRBJ1-2	CASSPAGTGGPYGYTF	TGTGCCAGCAGCCCCGCCGGGACAGGGGGCCCCTATGGCTACACCTTC
-	TRBD1	TRBV4-2	TRBJ1-2	CASSQVRQGKSNYGYTF	TGTGCCAGCAGCCAAGTCCGACAGGGGAAATCTAACTATGGCTACACCTTC
once	-	TRBV7-2	TRBJ2-1	CASSQTGGFYNEQFF	TGTGCCAGCAGCCAAACGGGGGGCTTTTACAATGAGCAGTTCTTC
-	-	TRBV19	TRBJ1-5	CASSIAAGNQPQHF	TGTGCCAGTAGTATAGCAGCAGGCAATCAGCCCCAGCATTTT
once	TRBD2	TRBV6-5	TRBJ2-1	CASSFTRGREGNEQFF	TGTGCCAGCAGTTTCACTCGGGGCCGGGAGGGAAATGAGCAGTTCTTC
-	TRBD2	TRBV3-1/TRBV3-2	TRBJ2-1	CASSRETSGRREQFF	TGTGCCAGCAGCCGAGAGACTAGCGGACGTCGGGAGCAGTTCTTC
-	TRBD1	TRBV6-2/TRBV6-3	TRBJ1-5	CASSYPTGAESQPQHF	TGTGCCAGCAGTTACCCTACAGGGGCTGAGAGTCAGCCCCAGCATTTT
-	TRBD1	TRBV19	TRBJ1-2	CASSIRAGGDYGYTF	TGTGCCAGTAGTATAAGGGCAGGGGGCGACTATGGCTACACCTTC
-	-	TRBV7-8	TRBJ1-1	CASSWGPRTEAFF	TGTGCCAGCAGCTGGGGACCTCGAACTGAAGCTTTCTTT
-	-	TRBV18	TRBJ1-5	CASSPIVDQPQHF	TGTGCCAGCTCACCGATTGTGGATCAGCCCCAGCATTTT
-	TRBD2	TRBV10-3	TRBJ2-1	CAISPSGGRDEQFF	TGTGCCATCAGTCCTAGCGGGGGGCGCGATGAGCAGTTCTTC
-	-	TRBV5-1	TRBJ1-3	CASSSLEGSSGNTIYF	TGCGCCAGCAGCTCCCTAGAGGGAAGCTCTGGAAACACCATATATTTT
once	TRBD2	TRBV6-5	TRBJ2-3	CASSYSPSGDTDTQYF	TGTGCCAGCAGTTACTCACCTAGCGGGGACACAGATACGCAGTATTTT
once	-	TRBV5-1	TRBJ2-1	CASSPDLDNEQFF	TGCGCCAGCAGCCCGGATTTAGACAATGAGCAGTTCTTC
-	TRBD2	TRBV4-1	TRBJ2-6	CASSRGTSGGSGANVLTF	TGCGCCAGCAGCCGGGGGACTAGCGGGGGCTCTGGGGCCAACGTCCTGACTTTC